One sample yielded the 11 T cell receptor beta chains listed below, sequenced in a study of spatial heterogeneity in lung cancer. Documented time point: blood at routine non-recurrence follow-up after resection. One entry per CDR3 protein results from TCRdb running MiXCR on the 5' RACE reads. The sample consists of over 40,000 distinct CDR3 sequences, 12% of them appearing once. The specimen comprised PBMCs, sampled at follow-up. The receptors come from a male donor with early-stage non-small cell lung cancer.

This clonotype was seen at least ten times. This sequence joins TRBV7-2 and TRBJ1-6; 7 bases agree with TRBD1. The CDR3 covers 15 residues. The V and J ends lost 0 bases and 9 bases, in that order; junction bases with no gene match: 5. Germline V gene data show CDR1 as SGHTA and CDR2 as FQGNSA. In nucleotides, the CDR3 is TGTGCCAGCAGCTTAGCGGAAGGGGGCCGTTCACCCCTCCACTTT. Translating it yields CASSLAEGGRSPLHF.

CDR3 in amino acids: CASSLNPPGVAGSSYNEQFF. The CDR3 DNA is TGTGCCAGCAGCTTAAACCCCCCAGGAGTAGCGGGAAGCTCCTACAATGAGCAGTTCTTC. The chain is built from TRBV7-7 and TRBJ2-1; 8 bases line up with TRBD2. V lost 2 bases, J lost 0 bases, and 15 bases stayed unmatched. The CDR3 has 20 residues. Germline V CDR1 and CDR2: SSHAT, FNYEAQ (reference sequence).

This clonotype qualifies as medium-sized. The V call is TRBV7-2, the J call TRBJ2-3; 9 bases agree with TRBD1. The germline gives CDR1 SGHTA, CDR2 FQGNSA. V trimming: 4 bases; J trimming: 4 bases; junction bases outside the gene matches: 12. This CDR3 has 17 residues. The CDR3 loop reads CASSWGGTGPFADTQYF. Here the CDR3 DNA reads TGTGCCAGCAGCTGGGGGGGGACAGGGCCCTTCGCAGATACGCAGTATTTT.

Many counts were recorded for this clonotype. This chain joins TRBV7-9 and TRBJ1-2, with a possible D match to TRBD1 (6 bases). V dropped 5 bases and J dropped 0 bases, with 13 bases sitting between them. The CDR3 length is 15 residues. CDR1 and CDR2 from the germline V gene are SEHNR and FQNEAQ (reference sequence). The CDR3 sequence is CASSPQGSANYGYTF. The DNA for the CDR3 is TGTGCCAGCAGCCCCCAGGGGTCCGCTAACTATGGCTACACCTTC.

This clonotype was found a few times. The V gene is TRBV29-1, the J gene TRBJ1-4; D is ambiguous. CDR1 SQVTM and CDR2 ANQGSEA come from the germline V gene. The CDR3 is 13 amino acids. V was cut by 3 bases and J by 2 bases, with 7 bases left in between. The DNA of the CDR3 is TGCAGCGTTGAGGGCGATACTAATGAAAAACTGTTTTTT. This codes for CSVEGDTNEKLFF. Full variable domain (remainder filled in from reference TRBV29-1 and TRBJ1-4): SAVISQKPSRDICQRGTSLTIQCQVDSQVTMMFWYRQQPGQSLTLIATANQGSEATYESGFVIDKFPISRPNLTFSTLTVSNMSPEDSSIYLCSVEGDTNEKLFFGSGTQLSVL.

This clonotype was seen repeatedly, ten times or more. The chain is built from TRBV3-1 and TRBJ2-1, with 9 nucleotides matching TRBD2. From germline, CDR1 is LGHDT and CDR2 YNNKEL (reference sequence). J was trimmed by 4 bases and V by 3 bases; bases with no gene match: 1. The CDR3 contains 14 residues. The CDR3 DNA sequence: TGTGCCAGCAGCCAGACTAGCGGTTACAATGAGCAGTTCTTC. Its protein is CASSQTSGYNEQFF.

Ten or more counts support this clonotype. The genes are TRBV4-1 and TRBJ1-1; D is ambiguous. This CDR3 region has 15 residues. Trimming removed 2 bases at V and 4 bases at J, with 14 bases between. Germline CDR1 reads MGHRA; CDR2 reads YSYEKL. The CDR3 loop reads CASSQQDKFLTEAFF. CDR3 nucleotide sequence: TGCGCCAGCAGCCAACAAGACAAGTTCCTCACTGAAGCTTTCTTT.

The rearrangement uses TRBV12-3 or TRBV12-4 and TRBJ2-7; D gene uncertain. Trimming left V 6 bases short and J 7 bases short, with 10 bases between. This CDR3 is built from 11 residues. The CDR3 protein is CASSTSGEQYF. CDR3 DNA sequence: TGTGCCAGCAGCACGTCCGGGGAGCAGTACTTC.

This clonotype was seen at least ten times. The CDR3 nucleotides are TGTGCCAGCAGCTTGAGAGCGCCAGCGAACACCGGGGAGCTGTTTTTT. This translates into CASSLRAPANTGELFF. The rearrangement links TRBV5-4 to TRBJ2-2, with unresolved D. The CDR3 is 16 residues long. The ends were cut back, 1 base at V and 0 bases at J, with 10 bases in the middle. Germline V gives CDR1 SGHNT, CDR2 YYREEE (reference sequence).

This clonotype was counted at least ten times. The rearrangement uses TRBV20-1 and TRBJ2-3, with TRBD1 matching over 7 bases. Germline V gene sequence: CDR1 DFQATT, CDR2 SNEGSKA (reference sequence). V was clipped by 1 base and J by 1 base; unmatched bases: 2. This CDR3 region has 14 residues. The CDR3: CSARAGTGTDTQYF. DNA of the CDR3: TGCAGTGCTAGAGCCGGGACAGGCACAGATACGCAGTATTTT.

This clonotype was counted many times. J is TRBJ1-1 and V is TRBV6-6; possible D gene TRBD1, 5 bases. CDR1 and CDR2 (germline): MNHNY, SVGAGI (reference sequence). V was cut by 6 bases and J by 4 bases, with 21 bases left in between. This CDR3 contains 16 residues. The CDR3 spells CASRGDESAGGTEAFF. In DNA, the CDR3 is TGTGCCAGCAGGGGGGATGAATCGGCGGGCGGCACTGAAGCTTTCTTT.